The next 10 T cell receptor beta chains were all read from a single sample in a study of T cells in Graves' hyperthyroidism and ophthalmopathy. The TCR beta CDR3 regions underwent amplification using RNA transcripts as the source. The HTBI set primed first-round TCR CDR3 RT-PCR. TCRdb re-called the multiplex PCR reads with MiXCR, one entry per CDR3 protein. The sample carries roughly 720,000 distinct CDR3 sequences, about 18% recorded once. The sequencing sample was made of blood. Receptors originate from a man over 45 with Graves' hyperthyroidism.

This clonotype was picked up many times. The V call is TRBV11-1, the J call TRBJ1-1; D remains unclear. V lost 2 bases, J lost 3 bases, and 10 bases lay in between. This CDR3 is 14 amino acids long. Per the germline V gene, CDR1 is SGHAT and CDR2 is FQDESV (reference sequence). CDR3 region: CASSLRYLDTEAFF. In DNA form, the CDR3 reads TGTGCCAGCAGCTTAAGGTATTTGGACACTGAAGCTTTCTTT.

This clonotype occurred many times. This chain uses TRBV5-1 with TRBJ1-2; D might be TRBD1 (5 bases). V shed 4 bases and J shed 5 bases, with 24 bases lying between them. CDR1 and CDR2 from the germline V gene are SGHRS and YFSETQ. The CDR3 totals 17 residues. This chain's CDR3 is CASSPRGDLTVGYGYTF. Here the CDR3 DNA reads TGCGCCAGCAGCCCACGGGGGGATTTGACAGTGGGGTATGGCTACACCTTC.

This clonotype showed up many times. The rearrangement links TRBV28 to TRBJ2-1; D unclear. The ends were cut back, 5 bases at V and 0 bases at J, with 17 bases in the middle. Germline V gene data show CDR1 as MDHEN and CDR2 as SYDVKM. The CDR3 loop spans 17 amino acids. CDR3 residues: CASSLPPRPSSYNEQFF. CDR3 bases: TGTGCCAGCAGTCTTCCCCCTCGACCGAGCTCCTACAATGAGCAGTTCTTC. Filled out from reference TRBV28 and TRBJ2-1, the complete variable domain reads DVKVTQSSRYLVKRTGEKVFLECVQDMDHENMFWYRQDPGLGLRLIYFSYDVKMKEKGDIPEGYSVSREKKERFSLILESASTNQTSMYLCASSLPPRPSSYNEQFFGPGTRLTVL.

This clonotype was detected ten times or more. The chain joins TRBV6-1 to TRBJ1-6, with TRBD1 as a possible D gene (5 bases). The CDR3 consists of 14 residues. CDR1 is MNHNS and CDR2 is SASEGT in the germline V gene. V lost 6 bases and J lost 6, with 12 bases in between. The CDR3 loop reads CASRGTGANSPLHF. DNA of the CDR3: TGTGCCAGCAGGGGAACAGGAGCTAATTCACCCCTCCACTTT.

A word on this clonotype: One end of the junction does not line up with germline, which may come from a read error. The gene calls are TRBV6-5 and TRBJ2-1, with TRBD2 identical over 8 bases. The CDR3 extends over 13 amino acids. Germline lookup yields CDR1 MNHEY and CDR2 SVGAGI. DNA of the CDR3: TGTGCCAGCATTTACGGGAGGGGCAATGAGCAGTTCTTC. It codes for CASIYGRGNEQFF.

This chain links TRBV7-8 with TRBJ1-2, with 7 bases aligning to TRBD1. V was pared by 3 bases and J by 5 bases, with 3 bases of the junction left unmatched. From germline, CDR1 is SGHVS and CDR2 FQNEAQ. The CDR3 sequence is 13 residues long. The CDR3: CASSFGQEYGYTF. As DNA, the CDR3 is TGTGCCAGCAGCTTCGGACAGGAATATGGCTACACCTTC. Supplemented by reference TRBV7-8 and TRBJ1-2, the full variable domain reads GAGVSQSPRYKVAKRGQDVALRCDPISGHVSLFWYQQALGQGPEFLTYFQNEAQLDKSGLPSDRFFAERPEGSVSTLKIQRTQQEDSAVYLCASSFGQEYGYTFGSGTRLTVV.

The rearrangement uses TRBV19 and TRBJ1-2; D gene ambiguous. This CDR3 region has 14 residues. Germline-derived CDR1 and CDR2 are LNHDA and SQIVND (reference sequence). V lost 0 bases and J lost 6, with 11 bases in between. This chain's CDR3 is CASSIEVSYHGYTF. CDR3 nucleotide sequence: TGTGCCAGTAGTATAGAAGTCAGCTACCATGGCTACACCTTC.

This clonotype came up many times. The chain carries TRBV5-5 and TRBJ1-4; tentative D call: TRBD1 (6 bases). The V gene lost 4 bases and the J gene lost 9 bases, with 10 bases spanning the gap. This CDR3 is 12 amino acids long. Germline CDR1 reads SGHKS; CDR2 reads YYEKEE (reference sequence). The CDR3 DNA is TGTGCCAGCAGCACGACAGGACAAAAACTGTTTTTT. Translation gives CASSTTGQKLFF.

The genes are TRBV20-1 and TRBJ2-7; 9 bases are shared with TRBD1. The DNA end is more similar to TRBJ2-1, so the J call may be wrong. The CDR3 totals 14 residues. Germline loops: CDR1 DFQATT, CDR2 SNEGSKA (reference sequence). In DNA, the CDR3 is TGCAGTGTTAACCGGGACAGGGTCTCCTACGAGCAGTTCTTC. It yields the protein CSVNRDRVSYEQFF.

About this clonotype: A much larger clone differs by one base, so this may be a read error. The chain links TRBV18 to TRBJ2-1; 9 bases are shared with TRBD1. CDR3 size: 14 residues. The ends lost 5 bases at V and 4 bases at J; junction bases unmatched: 3. Germline CDR1 is KGHSH and CDR2 is LQKENI. This CDR3 reads CASSSDRGYNEQFF. The CDR3 region has the DNA TGTGCCAGCTCATCGGACAGGGGATACAATGAGCAGTTCTTC.